Listed below are T cell receptor beta chains from one sample, sequenced in a study of technical replicates of blood from several donors. TCRdb keeps only in-frame clones here, not all; method: immunoSEQ multiplex PCR. The repertoire holds about 60,000 clones, more than 75% seen once, with 4.5% to 5.5% in the top ten. The sequencing sample was made of PBMCs. The receptors originated from a human donor in good health. Some clones in this sample may be carry-over from other donors' samples. Each CDR3 is given with its conserved first and last residue. D genes are given only for firm matches. Clone sizes are given selectively: once, few, many, or a class where the clone is expanded.

TRBV5-8	-	-	TRBJ2-7	CASSLTGHEQYF	TGTGCCAGCAGCTTAACAGGTCACGAGCAGTACTTC
TRBV13	-	-	TRBJ1-5	CASSLGWQGGQPQHF	TGTGCCAGCAGCTTAGGCTGGCAGGGAGGTCAGCCCCAGCATTTT
TRBV4-3	TRBD1	once	TRBJ2-2	CASSRRQGATGELFF	TGCGCCAGCAGCCGCAGACAGGGAGCCACCGGGGAGCTGTTTTTT
TRBV14	-	-	TRBJ1-1	CASSRRAARGKSEAFF	TGTGCCAGCAGCCGAAGGGCTGCCAGGGGAAAGTCTGAAGCTTTCTTT
TRBV9	TRBD2	once	TRBJ2-1	CASSVRGDSSYNEQFF	TGTGCCAGCAGCGTACGGGGGGATAGCTCCTACAATGAGCAGTTCTTC
TRBV4-3	TRBD1	-	TRBJ1-2	CASSQDRGAGTGANYGYTF	TGCGCCAGCAGCCAAGATAGGGGGGCAGGGACAGGTGCTAACTATGGCTACACCTTC
TRBV11-2	TRBD1	-	TRBJ1-2	CASSSTRDREDYGYTF	TGTGCCAGCAGCTCAACCCGGGACAGAGAGGACTATGGCTACACCTTC
TRBV7-2	-	-	TRBJ1-3	CASSPSGSGNTIYF	TGTGCCAGCAGCCCGAGCGGCTCTGGAAACACCATATATTTT
TRBV5-4	TRBD2	-	TRBJ2-1	CASSLPLLPGLAPNEQFF	TGTGCCAGCAGCTTACCCCTCTTACCGGGACTAGCCCCCAATGAGCAGTTCTTC
TRBV19	TRBD1	-	TRBJ1-2	CASVGQGGLGYTF	TGTGCCAGTGTAGGACAGGGAGGGCTCGGCTACACCTTC
TRBV5-6	TRBD2	-	TRBJ2-2	CASSTRTSGHTGELFF	TGTGCCAGCAGCACTAGGACTAGCGGGCACACCGGGGAGCTGTTTTTT
TRBV5-1	TRBD2	-	TRBJ2-3	CASSLEGLLAGGPGDTQYF	TGCGCCAGCAGCTTGGAAGGGTTACTAGCGGGGGGCCCCGGAGATACGCAGTATTTT
TRBV18	TRBD2	-	TRBJ2-7	CASSPTSGSNYEQYF	TGTGCCAGCTCACCGACTAGCGGGAGCAACTACGAGCAGTACTTC
TRBV11-2	TRBD1	once	TRBJ2-7	CASSFGQGGHEQYF	TGTGCCAGCAGTTTCGGACAGGGGGGCCACGAGCAGTACTTC
TRBV15	-	-	TRBJ1-2	CATSRADYGYTF	TGTGCCACCAGCAGAGCGGACTATGGCTACACCTTC